Following are 20 T cell receptor beta chains from one sample sequenced in a study of vaccination and CD4 T cells after COVID-19. With the Oncomine TCR Beta short-read assay, DNA from cultured CD4+ T cells was sequenced. TCRdb reprocessed the PCR reads via MiXCR and lists one record per CDR3 protein. The sample carries about 20,000 distinct CDR3 sequences, 44% recorded once. Their antigens remain unidentified. Specified time point: late sampling 161 to 241 days after vaccination in three convalescent patients. The treatment was: approximately 10-day PBMC culture with coronavirus spike peptide pools or control peptides (ViraFEST assay). The sample consisted of CD4+ T cells from blood, cultured in vitro, taken about 7 months after SARS-CoV-2 vaccination. These receptors came from a human donor who had recovered from COVID-19.

This clonotype was seen a single time. The chain uses TRBV11-2 and TRBJ1-5, with 8 bases fitting TRBD1. V lost 5 bases, J lost 5 bases, and 5 bases stayed unmatched. Germline CDR1 SGHAT, CDR2 FQNNGV. CDR3 size: 14 residues. In nucleotides, the CDR3 is TGTGCCAGCAGCCTACAGGGGGGGGATCAGCCCCAGCATTTT. It encodes CASSLQGGDQPQHF. Complete variable domain (other parts from reference TRBV11-2 and TRBJ1-5): EAGVAQSPRYKIIEKRQSVAFWCNPISGHATLYWYQQILGQGPKLLIQFQNNGVVDDSQLPKDRFSAERLKGVDSTLKIQPAKLEDSAVYLCASSLQGGDQPQHFGDGTRLSIL.

V and J are TRBV11-2 and TRBJ2-5; D gene ambiguous. Germline CDR1 is SGHAT and CDR2 is FQNNGV. This CDR3 is 14 amino acids long. The V gene lost 0 bases and the J gene lost 1 base, with 6 bases spanning the gap. The CDR3 DNA reads as TGTGCCAGCAGCTTAGAGCCTAGCCAAGAGACCCAGTACTTC. It is translated as CASSLEPSQETQYF.

The chain carries TRBV11-1 and TRBJ2-2; D may be TRBD2 (6 bases). CDR3 length: 14 residues. V was clipped by 4 bases and J by 5 bases, with 11 bases between them. CDR1 is SGHAT and CDR2 is FQDESV in the germline V gene (reference sequence). CDR3 DNA: TGTGCCAGCAGCTGGGGACTTTGGACCGGGGAGCTGTTTTTT. Its translation: CASSWGLWTGELFF.

This chain connects TRBV6-1 to TRBJ2-5; D is perhaps TRBD1 or TRBD2 (5 bases each). The V gene's germline CDR1 is MNHNS and CDR2 SASEGT. This CDR3 is 15 amino acids long. With 6 bases removed from V and 4 bases from J, the gap between germline ends came to 18 bases. The CDR3 coding sequence is TGTGCCAGCAGGGGGTCGATTGCTGGGGGAGAGACCCAGTACTTC. It is translated as CASRGSIAGGETQYF.

The chain combines TRBV6-2 or TRBV6-3 with TRBJ2-1; perhaps TRBD1 as D (6 bases). This CDR3 is built from 11 residues. CDR1 and CDR2 from the germline V gene are MNHEY and SVGEGT. V lost 10 bases to trimming and J lost 9 bases, with 13 bases between them. The DNA of the CDR3 is TGTGCCATCGCACAAGGGGGTGAGCAGTTCTTC. Amino acids: CAIAQGGEQFF.

The J gene is TRBJ2-1, the V gene TRBV30; weak D call: TRBD2 (6 bases). There are 11 residues in the CDR3. The germline CDR1 and CDR2 sequences are GTSNPN and SVGIG (reference sequence). The CDR3 loop reads CVSGVRYEQFF. Written as DNA, the CDR3 is TGTGTCTCGGGAGTGCGTTATGAGCAGTTCTTC.

This rearrangement joins TRBV20-1 to TRBJ1-3; D is unclear. Trimming pared 1 base from V and 7 bases from J, leaving 14 bases between. This CDR3 comprises 14 residues. Germline V lookup: CDR1 DFQATT, CDR2 SNEGSKA (reference sequence). The CDR3 loop reads CSARVPDARNTIYF. CDR3 sequence (DNA): TGCAGTGCTAGAGTCCCGGACGCTCGGAACACCATATATTTT.

The chain recombines TRBV27 with TRBJ2-3; 14 bases fit TRBD2. CDR1 is MNHEY, CDR2 SMNVEV, per germline (reference sequence). The CDR3 consists of 16 residues. V was pared by 5 bases and J by 1 base, with 2 bases of the junction left unmatched. The CDR3 DNA sequence: TGTGCCAGCAGTCCGGGACTAGCGGGGGGCACAGATACGCAGTATTTT. Its translation is CASSPGLAGGTDTQYF.

The rearrangement uses TRBV12-3 or TRBV12-4 and TRBJ1-1; TRBD1 aligns across 9 bases. Trimming cost V 7 bases and J 5 bases; bases outside gene matches: 5. The CDR3 runs 13 residues. CDR3 bases: TGTGCCAGCATCACGACAGGGGGGACTGAAGCTTTCTTT. It yields the protein CASITTGGTEAFF.

In DNA, the CDR3 is TGCGCCAGCAGCCCCACAAGCGGTGGCTATGGCTACACCTTC. Encoded protein: CASSPTSGGYGYTF. The J gene is TRBJ1-2, the V gene TRBV5-1; D uncertain. Trimming shortened V by 4 bases and J by 4 bases, and 14 bases separated the two germline ends. CDR3 length equals 14 residues. The germline V gene encodes CDR1 SGHRS and CDR2 YFSETQ.

The chain couples TRBV6-2 or TRBV6-3 to TRBJ1-2, with D maybe TRBD1 (5 bases). V shed 2 bases and J shed 2 bases, with 6 bases lying between them. Germline V gives CDR1 MNHEY, CDR2 SVGEGT. The CDR3 is 13 amino acids. CDR3 bases: TGTGCCAGCAGTTACAGGGACAACTATGGCTACACCTTC. The encoded protein is CASSYRDNYGYTF.

The J gene is TRBJ1-5, the V gene TRBV10-3; TRBD1 agrees at 9 bases. V dropped 4 bases and J dropped 7; count of bases not matched to a gene: 5. The CDR3 consists of 14 residues. Looked up from germline, CDR1 is ENHRY and CDR2 is SYGVKD. This chain's CDR3 is CAISGDREGQPQHF. As DNA, the CDR3 is TGTGCCATCAGTGGGGACAGGGAGGGACAGCCCCAGCATTTT.

This clonotype has a handful of counts. The chain is built from TRBV27 and TRBJ2-7; TRBD2 aligns across 10 bases. Germline-derived CDR1 and CDR2 are MNHEY and SMNVEV (reference sequence). V was clipped by 4 bases and J by 5 bases; unmatched bases: 8. The CDR3 has 15 amino acids. CDR3 loop: CASSSSGRAAHEQYF. In nucleotides, the CDR3 is TGTGCCAGCAGTTCCAGCGGGAGGGCCGCCCACGAGCAGTACTTC.

V gene TRBV7-2 combines with J gene TRBJ2-3, with 9 positions matching TRBD2. In germline, CDR1 is SGHTA, CDR2 FQGNSA. V was pared by 5 bases and J by 3 bases, with 18 bases of the junction left unmatched. The CDR3 runs to 19 residues. Here the CDR3 reads CASSANRPLAGSETDTQYF. In DNA, the CDR3 is TGTGCCAGCAGCGCGAATAGACCACTAGCGGGTTCGGAGACAGATACGCAGTATTTT.

DNA for the CDR3: TGTGCCAGCAGCTTTGCGGACAGGAGCTATTCACCCCTCCACTTT. Protein sequence: CASSFADRSYSPLHF. The chain employs TRBV11-2 and TRBJ1-6, with 7 bases identical to TRBD1. After removal of 3 bases from V and 8 bases from J, the junction contained 7 bases not matched to a gene. Germline V gene data show CDR1 as SGHAT and CDR2 as FQNNGV. This CDR3 has 15 residues.

This sequence joins TRBV24-1 and TRBJ2-5; 14 bases agree with TRBD2. The CDR3 loop spans 17 amino acids. Germline V gene lookup returns CDR1 KGHDR and CDR2 SFDVKD. The V gene end was trimmed by 2 bases and the J gene end by 4 bases; junction bases not matched to a gene: 5. The CDR3 reads CATSDSGLAGARETQYF. The CDR3 DNA reads as TGTGCCACCAGTGATTCGGGACTAGCGGGAGCTCGAGAGACCCAGTACTTC.

The V and J genes are TRBV7-3 and TRBJ1-2; D possibly corresponds to TRBD1 (6 bases). CDR1 and CDR2 from the germline V gene are SGHTA and FQGTGA. The ends were cut back, 5 bases at V and 5 bases at J, with 18 bases in the middle. The CDR3 covers 15 residues. CDR3 residues: CASSLPMGAGYGYTF. The CDR3 nucleotides read TGTGCCAGCAGCCTCCCAATGGGGGCGGGATATGGCTACACCTTC.

The chain joins TRBV7-3 to TRBJ2-3; 11 nucleotides agree with TRBD2. The CDR3 loop spans 15 amino acids. V trimming: 3 bases; J trimming: 5 bases; junction bases outside the gene matches: 4. In germline, CDR1 is SGHTA, CDR2 FQGTGA. CDR3: CASSFIAGGVDTQYF. CDR3 nucleotide sequence: TGTGCCAGCAGCTTTATAGCGGGGGGGGTAGATACGCAGTATTTT.

This clonotype was counted a few times. This chain uses TRBV24-1 with TRBJ2-7; 7 nucleotides align to TRBD1. Germline V lookup: CDR1 KGHDR, CDR2 SFDVKD. The trim removed 3 bases at V and 3 bases at J, leaving 1 base unmatched. This CDR3 is built from 13 residues. This CDR3 is CATSDPGGYEQYF. CDR3 DNA: TGTGCCACCAGTGATCCAGGGGGCTACGAGCAGTACTTC.

This chain joins TRBV7-2 and TRBJ2-3; 7 bases line up with TRBD2. Looked up from germline, CDR1 is SGHTA and CDR2 is FQGNSA. The CDR3 is made up of 16 amino acids. The V segment lost 5 bases and the J segment 6 bases; nucleotides outside the gene matches: 14. The CDR3: CASSGGVGHYTDTQYF. In nucleotides, the CDR3 is TGTGCCAGCAGCGGGGGGGTGGGCCATTACACCGATACGCAGTATTTT.